This is a list of T cell receptor beta chains from one sample in a study of cytomegalovirus exposure and HLA in healthy donors. Sequencing was performed with immunoSEQ multiplex PCR; in TCRdb, only in-frame clones are kept and a portion is missing. The sample comprises 300,000 or so clones, roughly 88% of which are singletons, and roughly 0.88% rests with the top ten. The sample consisted of PBMCs. These receptors were obtained from a man aged 25-45 years in good health and CMV-seronegative. The CDR3 runs from the conserved cysteine through the conserved F or W. Fields, in order: J gene, clone size, V gene, CDR3 length, CDR3 protein. The size entry is marked missing in some rows and otherwise reads once, few, many or a size class.

J gene: TRBJ2-3; clone size: -; V gene: TRBV7-2; CDR3 length: 12; CDR3 protein: CASSLAADTQYF
J gene: TRBJ2-1; clone size: once; V gene: TRBV19; CDR3 length: 18; CDR3 protein: CASILTGAQHSDRNEQFF
J gene: TRBJ2-7; clone size: -; V gene: TRBV21-1; CDR3 length: 14; CDR3 protein: CASRGTGRNYEQYF
J gene: TRBJ2-2; clone size: -; V gene: TRBV19; CDR3 length: 16; CDR3 protein: CASSMLLAGTPGELFF
J gene: TRBJ2-2; clone size: once; V gene: TRBV19; CDR3 length: 15; CDR3 protein: CASRDRGKETGELFF
J gene: TRBJ2-2; clone size: -; V gene: TRBV4-1; CDR3 length: 17; CDR3 protein: CASSQGALAGYTGELFF
J gene: TRBJ1-6; clone size: -; V gene: TRBV19; CDR3 length: 15; CDR3 protein: CASSIDTGGSSPLHF
J gene: TRBJ1-2; clone size: -; V gene: TRBV5-1; CDR3 length: 14; CDR3 protein: CASSLVLGDYGYTF
J gene: TRBJ1-2; clone size: -; V gene: TRBV5-1; CDR3 length: 15; CDR3 protein: CASSLETASAYGYTF
J gene: TRBJ2-7; clone size: -; V gene: TRBV27; CDR3 length: 15; CDR3 protein: CASSSPRGGTYEQYF
J gene: TRBJ1-1; clone size: -; V gene: TRBV5-4; CDR3 length: 15; CDR3 protein: CASSIRGPLNTEAFF
J gene: TRBJ2-5; clone size: -; V gene: TRBV2; CDR3 length: 14; CDR3 protein: CASSVGQGQETQYF
J gene: TRBJ2-7; clone size: -; V gene: TRBV30; CDR3 length: 14; CDR3 protein: CAWSGNRDSYEQYF
J gene: TRBJ2-7; clone size: -; V gene: TRBV6-5; CDR3 length: 14; CDR3 protein: CASSYSGGSYEQYF
J gene: TRBJ1-2; clone size: -; V gene: TRBV25-1; CDR3 length: 12; CDR3 protein: CASSEYSYGYTF
J gene: TRBJ2-7; clone size: -; V gene: TRBV5-6; CDR3 length: 13; CDR3 protein: CASSSTAQGEQYF
J gene: TRBJ1-4; clone size: -; V gene: TRBV18; CDR3 length: 13; CDR3 protein: CASSNLPDEKLFF
J gene: TRBJ1-3; clone size: many; V gene: TRBV6-5; CDR3 length: 15; CDR3 protein: CASSIQGSSGNTIYF
J gene: TRBJ2-7; clone size: few; V gene: TRBV14; CDR3 length: 12; CDR3 protein: CASSHHRREQYF
J gene: TRBJ2-7; clone size: -; V gene: TRBV6-5; CDR3 length: 14; CDR3 protein: CASSFGVSSYEQYF
J gene: TRBJ1-1; clone size: -; V gene: TRBV5-1; CDR3 length: 14; CDR3 protein: CASSSQGGNTEAFF
J gene: TRBJ2-5; clone size: -; V gene: TRBV5-8; CDR3 length: 15; CDR3 protein: CASSRRTGGSETQYF
J gene: TRBJ2-3; clone size: once; V gene: TRBV5-1; CDR3 length: 14; CDR3 protein: CASSSPPRTDTQYF
J gene: TRBJ2-7; clone size: -; V gene: TRBV11-3; CDR3 length: 16; CDR3 protein: CASSLGGQGASYEQYF
J gene: TRBJ2-1; clone size: -; V gene: TRBV7-6; CDR3 length: 22; CDR3 protein: CASSFFLSGLAGGPGTYNEQFF
J gene: TRBJ2-2; clone size: -; V gene: TRBV7-2; CDR3 length: 16; CDR3 protein: CASSLVLAGGAGELFF
J gene: TRBJ2-7; clone size: few; V gene: TRBV6-6; CDR3 length: 15; CDR3 protein: CASSYSRPSDYEQYF